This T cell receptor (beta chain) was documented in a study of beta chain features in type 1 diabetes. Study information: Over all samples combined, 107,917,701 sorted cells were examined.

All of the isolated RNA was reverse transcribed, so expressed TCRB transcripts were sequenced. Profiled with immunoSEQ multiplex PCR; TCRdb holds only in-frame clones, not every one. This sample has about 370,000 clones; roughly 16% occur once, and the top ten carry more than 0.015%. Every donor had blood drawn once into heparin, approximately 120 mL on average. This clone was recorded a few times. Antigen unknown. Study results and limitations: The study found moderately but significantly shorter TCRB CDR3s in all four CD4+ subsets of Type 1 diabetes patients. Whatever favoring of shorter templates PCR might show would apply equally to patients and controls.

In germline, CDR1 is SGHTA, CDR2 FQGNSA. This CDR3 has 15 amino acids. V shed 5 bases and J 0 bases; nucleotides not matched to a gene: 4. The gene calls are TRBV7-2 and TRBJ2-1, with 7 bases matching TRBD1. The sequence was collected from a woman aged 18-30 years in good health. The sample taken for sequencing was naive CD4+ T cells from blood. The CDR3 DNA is TGTGCCAGCAGCCAGGACAGGAGCTCCTACAATGAGCAGTTCTTC. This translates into CASSQDRSSYNEQFF.